This is a list of T cell receptor beta chains from one sample in a study of T cells after yellow fever vaccination. TCRdb reanalysed the 5' RACE reads using MiXCR and keeps one entry per CDR3 protein. The sample consists of some 390,000 distinct CDR3 sequences, 18% of them appearing once. The sequenced sample was PBMCs, obtained before the yellow fever booster vaccination. The receptor set was obtained from a man between 18 and 35 years old who received the YFV17D yellow fever vaccine. The CDR3 runs from the conserved cysteine through the conserved F or W. Size is stated for part of the rows, as once, few or many counts, or as a class when the clone is expanded.

J gene,V gene,clone size,CDR3 protein
TRBJ2-1,TRBV12-3/TRBV12-4,few,CASSLSLEGVQFF
TRBJ2-3,TRBV6-5,many,CASTSGGTDTQYF
TRBJ2-7,TRBV25-1,few,CASSRDYEQYF
TRBJ2-1,TRBV4-3,many,CASSQDGGYNEQFF
TRBJ1-2,TRBV6-1,few,CASSEGGMGYTF
TRBJ2-3,TRBV5-1,-,CASSLSRCKDTQYF
TRBJ1-1,TRBV5-1,-,CASSFSLANTEAFF
TRBJ2-3,TRBV27,-,CASSLSPWGGADTQYF
TRBJ2-1,TRBV7-9,few,CASREEKDEQFF
TRBJ2-1,TRBV10-3,few,CAISDLTGASPYNEQFF
TRBJ1-6,TRBV7-3,-,CASSLWGEGYNSPLHF
TRBJ1-1,TRBV29-1,-,CRAGEDTEAFF
TRBJ2-1,TRBV5-4,few,CASSPIAADYNEQFF
TRBJ2-1,TRBV9,-,CATGLGGRFNEQLF
TRBJ1-2,TRBV23-1,-,CASSQRGPYGYTF
TRBJ2-7,TRBV25-1,few,CASSEGSSGAYEQYF
TRBJ1-2,TRBV9,-,CASSVQGISGYTF
TRBJ2-1,TRBV7-6,-,CASSLHGSSYNEQFF
TRBJ2-5,TRBV27,-,CASSSTSGGHLLRETQYF
TRBJ2-3,TRBV3-1,few,CASSHKLDEDTQYF
TRBJ1-2,TRBV4-1,-,CASSQDFAGEGYTF
TRBJ1-1,TRBV12-3/TRBV12-4,-,CASSPALEAFF
TRBJ2-3,TRBV9,-,CASSVAPFRTDTQYF
TRBJ2-6,TRBV5-1,-,CASSDYTRTNVLTF
TRBJ1-2,TRBV6-5,-,CASREGGAIGGGYTF
TRBJ2-3,TRBV4-1,-,CASSHPGTGRDTQYF
TRBJ2-7,TRBV15,many,CATSGAAGGGHEQYF